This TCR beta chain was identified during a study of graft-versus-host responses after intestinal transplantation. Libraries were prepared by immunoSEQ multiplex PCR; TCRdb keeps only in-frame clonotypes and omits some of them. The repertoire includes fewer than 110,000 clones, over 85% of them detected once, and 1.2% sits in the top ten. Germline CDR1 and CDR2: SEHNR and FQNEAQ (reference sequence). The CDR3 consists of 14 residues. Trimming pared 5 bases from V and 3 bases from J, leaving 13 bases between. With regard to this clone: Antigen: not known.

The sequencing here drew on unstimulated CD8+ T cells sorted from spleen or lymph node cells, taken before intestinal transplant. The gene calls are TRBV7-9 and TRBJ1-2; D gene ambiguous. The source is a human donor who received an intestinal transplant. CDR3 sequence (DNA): TGTGCCAGCAGCCCAGGAGTGGATCACTATGGCTACACCTTC. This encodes CASSPGVDHYGYTF.